This TCR beta chain was sequenced in a study of T cell responses to AZD1222 COVID-19 vaccine. Study results and caveats: Among spike-specific TCRs, nearly half reportedly target unmutated variant regions.

The CDR3 has 13 amino acids. V was clipped by 3 bases and J by 4 bases, with 10 bases between them. Germline lookup yields CDR1 SGHNT and CDR2 YYREEE (reference sequence). This clone was counted only a few times. Its antigen is unidentified. The data were produced by immunoSEQ multiplex PCR, yet TCRdb's version contains in-frame clones alone and is incomplete. This table holds about 39,000 clones, about 88% found once. The sample in question was peripheral blood, obtained 28 days after the second dose of the MenACWY control vaccine. This chain links TRBV5-4 with TRBJ1-2; the D gene is possibly TRBD1 (5 bases). The sequence derives from an adult who received the MenACWY meningococcal vaccine as a control. The CDR3 DNA reads as TGTGCCAGCAGCTCTGACAGAGGCTATGGCTACACCTTC. Protein product: CASSSDRGYGYTF.